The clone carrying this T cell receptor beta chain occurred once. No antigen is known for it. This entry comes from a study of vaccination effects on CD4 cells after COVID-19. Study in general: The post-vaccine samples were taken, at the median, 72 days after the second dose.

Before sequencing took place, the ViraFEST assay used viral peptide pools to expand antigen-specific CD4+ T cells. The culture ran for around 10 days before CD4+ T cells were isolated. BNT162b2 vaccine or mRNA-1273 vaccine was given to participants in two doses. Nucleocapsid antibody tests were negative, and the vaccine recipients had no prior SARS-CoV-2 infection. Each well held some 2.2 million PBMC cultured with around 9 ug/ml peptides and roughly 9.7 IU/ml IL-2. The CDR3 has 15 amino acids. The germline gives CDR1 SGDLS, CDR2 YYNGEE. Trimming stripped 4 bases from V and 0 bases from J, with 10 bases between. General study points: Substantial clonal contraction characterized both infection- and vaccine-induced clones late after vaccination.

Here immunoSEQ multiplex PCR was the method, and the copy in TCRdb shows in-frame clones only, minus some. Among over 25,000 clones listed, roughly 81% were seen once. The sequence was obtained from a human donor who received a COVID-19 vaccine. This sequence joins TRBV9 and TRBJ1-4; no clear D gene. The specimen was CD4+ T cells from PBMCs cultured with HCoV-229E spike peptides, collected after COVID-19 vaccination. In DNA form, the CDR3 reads TGTGCCAGCAGCCCTTGGACCTCAACTAATGAAAAACTGTTTTTT. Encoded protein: CASSPWTSTNEKLFF.